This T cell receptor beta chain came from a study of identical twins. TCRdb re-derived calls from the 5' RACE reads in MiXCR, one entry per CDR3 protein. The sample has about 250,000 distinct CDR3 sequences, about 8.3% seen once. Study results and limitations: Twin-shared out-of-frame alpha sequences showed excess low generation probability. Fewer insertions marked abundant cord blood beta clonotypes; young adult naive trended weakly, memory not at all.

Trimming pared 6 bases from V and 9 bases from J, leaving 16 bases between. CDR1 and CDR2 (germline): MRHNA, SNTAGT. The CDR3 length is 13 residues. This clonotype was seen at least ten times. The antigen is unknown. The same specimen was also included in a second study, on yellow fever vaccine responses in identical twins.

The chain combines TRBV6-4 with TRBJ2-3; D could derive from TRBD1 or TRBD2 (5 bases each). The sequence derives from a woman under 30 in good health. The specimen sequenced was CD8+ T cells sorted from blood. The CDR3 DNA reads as TGTGCCAGCAGCGGGGACCCCGGGCGGACGCAGTATTTT. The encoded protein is CASSGDPGRTQYF.